Below, 10 T cell receptor beta chains from the same sample are listed, as sequenced in a study of OX40 agonist ivuxolimab in advanced cancers. Only in-frame clones appear in the TCRdb table, and some are missing; sequencing was by immunoSEQ multiplex PCR. In the table there are over 150,000 clones, roughly 94% of which are singletons. Sequencing used CD4+ or CD8+ T cells sorted from blood, obtained in a trial of the OX40 agonist ivuxolimab. Every receptor here comes from an adult with an advanced solid tumor such as melanoma, head and neck, liver or kidney cancer.

The CDR3 DNA reads TGTGCCAGCAGTTACGTAGTCCCCTGGGAGGCTTTCTTT. This translates into CASSYVVPWEAFF. This sequence joins TRBV6-5 and TRBJ1-1, with D unclear. V was trimmed by 2 bases and J by 11 bases, leaving 15 bases between them. This CDR3 contains 13 residues. Germline loops: CDR1 MNHEY, CDR2 SVGAGI.

This chain uses TRBV9 with TRBJ2-1; TRBD2 matches 11 bases. Germline V gene lookup returns CDR1 SGDLS and CDR2 YYNGEE. The CDR3 is 16 residues long. Unmatched junction bases numbered 4, after V lost 3 bases and J lost 2 bases. The CDR3 DNA reads as TGTGCCAGCAGCGAACAACTAGCGGGAGCCTACAATGAGCAGTTCTTC. It codes for CASSEQLAGAYNEQFF.

The genes are TRBV19 and TRBJ1-4; D perhaps matches TRBD1 (5 bases). This CDR3 spans 13 amino acids. Deletions cut 8 bases from V and 8 bases from J, with 15 bases between. Germline-derived CDR1 and CDR2 are LNHDA and SQIVND (reference sequence). CDR3: CASEGRNGEKLFF. As DNA, the CDR3 is TGTGCCAGTGAGGGGCGGAATGGGGAAAAACTGTTTTTT.

The chain carries TRBV6-6 and TRBJ2-7; D is tentatively TRBD1 or TRBD2 (7 bases each). V lost 1 base and J lost 2, with 12 bases in between. The CDR3 totals 15 residues. Germline assignment: CDR1 MNHNY and CDR2 SVGAGI (reference sequence). The CDR3 bases are TGTGCCAGCAGTTACTTGCCAGGGGGGGCCTACGAGCAGTACTTC. Its protein product is CASSYLPGGAYEQYF.

The chain employs TRBV9 and TRBJ2-4, with 7 bases that match TRBD1. The CDR3 covers 13 residues. Germline V gene data show CDR1 as SGDLS and CDR2 as YYNGEE. V lost 4 bases, J lost 8 bases, and 6 bases stayed unmatched. In nucleotides, the CDR3 is TGTGCCAGCAGCCCGTGGACAGGACACATTCAGTACTTC. Its protein product is CASSPWTGHIQYF.

Only a few counts were recorded for this clone. In DNA, the CDR3 is TGTGCCATCAGTGCTGGGGGCGGTTACGAGCAGTACTTC. Residues: CAISAGGGYEQYF. The chain combines TRBV10-3 with TRBJ2-7, with TRBD1 as a possible D gene (6 bases). CDR3 length: 13 residues. V lost 4 bases and J lost 4, with 11 bases in between. The germline gives CDR1 ENHRY, CDR2 SYGVKD.

The chain combines TRBV6-6 with TRBJ1-2; 12 nucleotides align to TRBD1. Trimming at V came to 6 bases and at J to 8 bases, leaving 4 bases not matched to a gene. This CDR3 has 13 residues. The germline V gene has CDR1 MNHNY and CDR2 SVGAGI (reference sequence). As DNA, the CDR3 is TGTGCCAGCAGGACCGGGACAGGGGGCGGCTACACCTTC. Its protein product is CASRTGTGGGYTF.

The chain has TRBV2 and TRBJ1-1, with 10 bases fitting TRBD1. The V gene end was trimmed by 6 bases and the J gene end by 2 bases; junction bases not matched to a gene: 3. Germline CDR1 and CDR2: SNHLY and FYNNEI. The CDR3 is 14 residues long. The CDR3 DNA is TGTGCCAGCAGCGACAGGGGGCTTAACACTGAAGCTTTCTTT. As protein: CASSDRGLNTEAFF.

The chain couples TRBV6-6 to TRBJ2-1; D is undetermined. The CDR3 sequence is 12 residues long. CDR1 and CDR2 (germline): MNHNY, SVGAGI (reference sequence). Trimming pared 6 bases from V and 3 bases from J, leaving 6 bases between. The CDR3 DNA sequence: TGTGCCAGCAGGGTGGGCTACAATGAGCAGTTCTTC. Amino acid sequence: CASRVGYNEQFF.

The chain recombines TRBV6-1 with TRBJ1-3; unclear D gene. Trimming removed 4 bases at V and 0 bases at J, with 16 bases between. The CDR3 totals 17 residues. Germline assignment: CDR1 MNHNS and CDR2 SASEGT. The CDR3 loop is CASSAYPDGVSGNTIYF. The CDR3 DNA sequence: TGTGCCAGCAGTGCTTACCCGGACGGGGTCTCTGGAAACACCATATATTTT.